Each of the 18 T cell receptor beta chains below was sequenced from the same sample in a study of T-cell reconstitution after alpha-beta-depleted transplantation in children. Unique molecular identifiers were incorporated during preparation of the TCRbeta library. TCRdb used MiXCR to reprocess the PCR reads, holding one entry per CDR3 protein. The sample lists around 700,000 distinct CDR3 sequences, about an eighth seen once, with around 0.79% in the top ten. The starting material was PBMCs, obtained before TCRalphabeta/CD19-depleted stem cell transplant. Receptors were obtained from a girl aged 2 to 9 with congenital amegakaryocytic thrombocytopenia, due to receive a stem cell transplant.

This clonotype came up once. A read error is possible here, since a much larger clone lies one base away. The chain has TRBV20-1 and TRBJ2-7; D uncertain. Germline CDR1 is DFQATT and CDR2 is SNEGSKA (reference sequence). The CDR3 loop spans 17 amino acids. CDR3 in DNA: TGCTGTGCTAATCCAGAAGTTAGGCACTCCTTTCCCTACGAGCAGTACTTC. This encodes CCANPEVRHSFPYEQYF.

V usage is TRBV20-1 and J usage is TRBJ1-6; D remains ambiguous. V gave up 2 bases and J gave up 7 bases, with 12 bases separating them. Germline V gene sequence: CDR1 DFQATT, CDR2 SNEGSKA (reference sequence). The CDR3 spans 14 residues. Here the CDR3 reads CSARPGTANSPLHF. The DNA of the CDR3 is TGCAGTGCTAGACCTGGAACAGCGAATTCACCCCTCCACTTT.

This clonotype was detected a few times. The rearrangement joins TRBV11-2 to TRBJ2-7; TRBD1 matches at 7 bases. The J segment lost 1 base and the V segment lost 4 bases, leaving 10 bases of the junction unmatched. Germline CDR1 reads SGHAT; CDR2 reads FQNNGV. The CDR3 spans 16 residues. The CDR3 protein is CASSSPRTGLSYEQYF. The CDR3 DNA reads as TGTGCCAGCAGCTCGCCCCGGACAGGACTTTCCTACGAGCAGTACTTC.

Regarding this clonotype: This clone may be a read error of a much larger clone one base away. This chain uses TRBV25-1 with TRBJ1-2; D uncertain. The germline V gene has CDR1 MGHDK and CDR2 SYGVNS. The CDR3 consists of 11 residues. CDR3 in amino acids: CASSESYGDTF. The CDR3 DNA follows: TGTGCCAGCAGTGAATCCTATGGCGACACCTTC.

This clonotype was recorded a few times. In DNA form, the CDR3 reads TGCGCCAGCAGCTTGGATGGGACTAGAACCTACGAGCAGTACTTC. This codes for CASSLDGTRTYEQYF. The V gene is TRBV5-1, the J gene TRBJ2-7, with TRBD2 matching over 8 bases. Trimming removed 0 bases from V and 2 bases from J; junction bases left unmatched: 4. Germline V gene sequence: CDR1 SGHRS, CDR2 YFSETQ. The CDR3 length is 15 residues.

This clonotype was detected a few times. The CDR3 coding sequence is TGTGCCTGGAGTCCACTACAGGGATGGACTGAAGCTTTCTTT. Its translation is CAWSPLQGWTEAFF. This rearrangement joins TRBV30 to TRBJ1-1; D is perhaps TRBD1 (6 bases). This CDR3 has 14 residues. Trimming shortened V by 2 bases and J by 5 bases, and 15 bases separated the two germline ends. Germline CDR1 and CDR2: GTSNPN and SVGIG (reference sequence).

This clonotype occurred many times. This chain uses TRBV5-1 with TRBJ1-2; tentatively, D is TRBD1 (5 bases). Trimming pared 0 bases from V and 8 bases from J, leaving 20 bases between. This CDR3 is built from 16 residues. Looked up from germline, CDR1 is SGHRS and CDR2 is YFSETQ. The CDR3 DNA is TGCGCCAGCAGCTTGGACGGCAGCAGGGATCTTTTCGGCTACACCTTC. It encodes CASSLDGSRDLFGYTF.

The rearrangement joins TRBV27 to TRBJ1-5; D unclear. The CDR3 loop spans 17 amino acids. V was cut by 2 bases and J by 2 bases, with 16 bases left in between. Germline CDR1 is MNHEY and CDR2 is SMNVEV (reference sequence). The CDR3 coding sequence is TGTGCCAGCAGTTTAAAAAGGTGTGCTCTCGGCAATCAGCCCCAGCATTTT. Residues: CASSLKRCALGNQPQHF.

This clonotype appeared many times. J is TRBJ2-7 and V is TRBV5-1, with 8 bases lining up with TRBD1. CDR3 length: 14 residues. From germline, CDR1 is SGHRS and CDR2 YFSETQ. V lost 4 bases and J lost 4; bases outside the gene matches: 7. The CDR3 DNA sequence: TGCGCCAGCAGCCCGGGACAGGTTTTTTACGAGCAGTACTTC. Its protein is CASSPGQVFYEQYF. Looking up the rest from reference TRBV5-1 and TRBJ2-7 gives the full variable domain: KAGVTQTPRYLIKTRGQQVTLSCSPISGHRSVSWYQQTPGQGLQFLFEYFSETQRNKGNFPGRFSGRQFSNSRSEMNVSTLELGDSALYLCASSPGQVFYEQYFGPGTRLTVT.

This clonotype was recorded at least ten times. The chain joins TRBV27 to TRBJ1-2, with 7 bases that match TRBD1. The CDR3 spans 13 residues. J was trimmed by 6 bases and V by 10 bases; bases with no gene match: 11. Germline V gene data show CDR1 as MNHEY and CDR2 as SMNVEV (reference sequence). For the CDR3, the DNA is TGTGCCACATCAATAACAGGGGCGGATGGCTACACCTTC. As protein: CATSITGADGYTF.

CDR3 sequence: CSARDPGLAGVPYEQYF. The CDR3 DNA reads as TGCAGTGCTAGAGATCCCGGACTAGCGGGAGTCCCCTACGAGCAGTACTTC. The rearrangement links TRBV20-1 to TRBJ2-7; TRBD2 agrees at 13 bases. This CDR3 has 17 residues. V lost 0 bases and J lost 2; bases outside the gene matches: 7. Germline CDR1 reads DFQATT; CDR2 reads SNEGSKA (reference sequence).

There are many counts of this clonotype. This sequence joins TRBV5-1 and TRBJ1-1, with 11 bases matching TRBD1. The CDR3 totals 14 residues. Germline values: CDR1 SGHRS, CDR2 YFSETQ. V was pared by 4 bases and J by 6 bases, with 5 bases of the junction left unmatched. CDR3 amino acids: CASSPGTGGSEAFF. CDR3 DNA: TGCGCCAGCAGCCCCGGGACAGGGGGTTCTGAAGCTTTCTTT.

This clonotype was observed many times. The chain links TRBV29-1 to TRBJ1-1, with D unclear. The CDR3 is 14 residues long. The V end was cut by 0 bases, the J end by 0 bases, with 8 bases between. Germline V gene sequence: CDR1 SQVTM, CDR2 ANQGSEA. This CDR3 is CSVEDLQLNTEAFF. CDR3 bases: TGCAGCGTTGAAGATCTCCAGCTGAACACTGAAGCTTTCTTT.

This chain joins TRBV9 and TRBJ2-3; 10 nucleotides line up with TRBD2. The CDR3 is 16 amino acids. Germline V gene data show CDR1 as SGDLS and CDR2 as YYNGEE. V trimming: 3 bases; J trimming: 2 bases; junction bases outside the gene matches: 6. The CDR3 here is CASSASGRGPTDTQYF. CDR3 coding DNA: TGTGCCAGCAGCGCAAGCGGGAGGGGCCCCACAGATACGCAGTATTTT. Looking up the rest from reference TRBV9 and TRBJ2-3 gives the full variable domain: DSGVTQTPKHLITATGQRVTLRCSPRSGDLSVYWYQQSLDQGLQFLIQYYNGEERAKGNILERFSAQQFPDLHSELNLSSLELGDSALYFCASSASGRGPTDTQYFGPGTRLTVL.

The chain recombines TRBV5-1 with TRBJ2-1; TRBD2 might be the D (6 bases). This CDR3 is 15 amino acids long. Trimming pared 0 bases from V and 10 bases from J, leaving 17 bases between. Germline V gene data show CDR1 as SGHRS and CDR2 as YFSETQ. The CDR3 sequence: CASSLEPARGWEQFF. The CDR3 nucleotides are TGCGCCAGCAGCTTGGAGCCTGCGCGGGGCTGGGAGCAGTTCTTC.

Only a few counts were recorded for this clonotype. The chain recombines TRBV6-5 with TRBJ1-5; 8 nucleotides match TRBD1. Germline-derived CDR1 and CDR2 are MNHEY and SVGAGI. V lost 6 bases, J lost 0 bases, and 7 bases stayed unmatched. This CDR3 comprises 16 residues. The CDR3 protein is CASRGGQGFSNQPQHF. CDR3 DNA: TGTGCCAGCAGGGGAGGACAGGGCTTTAGCAATCAGCCCCAGCATTTT.

This CDR3 reads CASSLALGRTYNEQFF. The CDR3 bases are TGTGCCAGCAGCTTAGCGTTGGGGCGGACGTACAATGAGCAGTTCTTC. This chain connects TRBV7-9 to TRBJ2-1; maybe TRBD1 (5 bases). The CDR3 runs 16 residues. V lost 0 bases to trimming and J lost 4 bases, with 13 bases between them. Germline V gene lookup returns CDR1 SEHNR and CDR2 FQNEAQ (reference sequence).

The chain employs TRBV7-6 and TRBJ2-2, with D perhaps TRBD1 or TRBD2 (6 bases each). This CDR3 is built from 14 residues. V dropped 1 base and J dropped 10 bases, with 13 bases sitting between them. CDR1 and CDR2 (germline): SGHVS, FNYEAQ. The CDR3 here is CASSLGGADVELFF. The DNA for the CDR3 is TGTGCCAGCAGCTTAGGGGGGGCAGACGTGGAGCTGTTTTTT.